The clone carrying this T cell receptor beta chain came up many times. What it recognizes is unknown. This record comes from a study of neurological immune-mediated disorders. The cDNA came from 5'RACE, which used 10-nucleotide random UMIs. From the 5' RACE reads, TCRdb called clonotypes with MiXCR, one entry per CDR3 protein. This sample has around 66,000 distinct CDR3 sequences, with 4.8% found just once. Study-level results: HTLV-1-associated myelopathy showed the most TCR clonal expansion; multiple sclerosis the least, below healthy controls. Private repertoires in all groups were suggested by the finding that expanded clones across subjects shared no CDR3 amino acid sequences.

The germline V gene has CDR1 DFQATT and CDR2 SNEGSKA (reference sequence). The CDR3 is made up of 15 amino acids. Trimming pared 1 base from V and 0 bases from J, leaving 12 bases between. The chain carries TRBV20-1 and TRBJ1-1, with D unresolved. This clonotype originated in a woman aged 70 to 79 with multiple sclerosis. The sample consisted of PBMCs. CDR3 residues: CSARAPALLNTEAFF. The CDR3 nucleotides read TGCAGTGCTAGAGCCCCGGCCCTTCTGAACACTGAAGCTTTCTTT.